This T cell receptor beta chain originates from a study of shared clonotypes between healthy human individuals. Deletions cut 0 bases from V and 0 bases from J, with 3 bases between. Germline loops: CDR1 SGDLS, CDR2 YYNGEE. The CDR3 contains 13 residues. With respect to this clone: This CDR3 is also generated by other DNA sequences in the sample.

The assay was run at deep level. The method was immunoSEQ multiplex PCR; TCRdb's version includes in-frame clones alone and lacks a portion of them. The table has about 2 million clones, 85% to 95% seen once. As defined, naive CD8 cells were CD45RO-negative and positively selected for CCR7, with terminally differentiated effector memory CD45RA+ cells excluded. The TCR originated in a man younger than 35 in good health. The specimen was naive CD8+ T cells sorted from blood. The chain employs TRBV9 and TRBJ1-2; D is undetermined. The CDR3 region is CASSVGSNYGYTF. The CDR3 DNA is TGTGCCAGCAGCGTAGGGTCTAACTATGGCTACACCTTC.